The sequence of this T cell receptor (beta chain) was determined in a study of patients and donors after allogeneic stem cell transplantation. Germline V lookup: CDR1 SGDLS, CDR2 YYNGEE. V lost 0 bases, J lost 5 bases, and 11 bases lay in between. This CDR3 is built from 14 residues. This clonotype was seen a few times. From the RT-PCR reads, TCRdb called clonotypes with MiXCR, one entry per CDR3 protein. The table has 800,000 to 1,000,000 distinct CDR3 sequences, 15% to 20% seen once. V is TRBV9 and J is TRBJ2-5; D uncertain. The clonotype comes from a human donor who was either an allogeneic HSCT recipient or a stem cell or donor lymphocyte infusion donor (not recorded which). It is not recorded whose cells these are; they may come from a transplant donor. Sequences were obtained from blood, either unsorted or a sorted T cell fraction (not recorded which). CDR3 loop: CASSVEGVGETQYF. The CDR3 nucleotides read TGTGCCAGCAGCGTAGAGGGTGTAGGGGAGACCCAGTACTTC.